The rows below give T cell receptor beta chains drawn from one sample of a study of cytomegalovirus exposure and HLA in healthy donors. Produced via immunoSEQ multiplex PCR; TCRdb's table is partial and in-frame only. The table includes 150,000 to 200,000 clones, around 74% detected once. The specimen sequenced was PBMCs. The receptor set was obtained from a female donor in good health and CMV-seronegative. Both conserved end residues are part of each CDR3. A D gene is named only where the DNA matches it firmly.

j_call | v_call | d_call | cdr3_nt | cdr3_aa
TRBJ2-5 | TRBV28 | - | TGTGCCAGCAGCTTCGGGTACCAAGAGACCCAGTACTTC | CASSFGYQETQYF
TRBJ1-6 | TRBV28 | - | TGTGCCAGCACCCTCTATAATTCACCCCTCCACTTT | CASTLYNSPLHF
TRBJ1-3 | TRBV9 | TRBD1 | TGTGCCAGCGCCCAGGGGGCGTCTGGAAACACCATATATTTT | CASAQGASGNTIYF
TRBJ1-5 | TRBV7-9 | TRBD1 | TGTGCCAGCAGCCGCGACAGGGTAAGGGGCAATCAGCCCCAGCATTTT | CASSRDRVRGNQPQHF
TRBJ1-1 | TRBV6-1 | - | TGTGCCAGCAGTGACGAAGGACTGTTGAACACTGAAGCTTTCTTT | CASSDEGLLNTEAFF
TRBJ1-1 | TRBV7-3 | TRBD1 | TGTGCCAGCAGCACCGGGACAGGCTCCATGAACACTGAAGCTTTCTTT | CASSTGTGSMNTEAFF
TRBJ1-1 | TRBV29-1 | TRBD1 | TGCAGCGTTGAAAGGGACAGGGGGTTCACTGAAGCTTTCTTT | CSVERDRGFTEAFF
TRBJ1-1 | TRBV29-1 | - | TGCAGCGTTGGACATTCCCGGGGACAGAACACTGAAGCTTTCTTT | CSVGHSRGQNTEAFF
TRBJ2-2 | TRBV7-9 | - | TGTGCCAGCAGCTCTTGGGTCGGGTACCCCGGGGAGCTGTTTTTT | CASSSWVGYPGELFF
TRBJ2-3 | TRBV10-3 | TRBD2 | TGTGCCATCAGTGGGGGGCCCCCGGGAGGGCCTGGGGGAACCACAGATACGCAGTATTTT | CAISGGPPGGPGGTTDTQYF
TRBJ1-5 | TRBV19 | TRBD1 | TGTGCCAGTAGTAGGGCGGGACAGGGCAAGCCCCAGCATTTT | CASSRAGQGKPQHF